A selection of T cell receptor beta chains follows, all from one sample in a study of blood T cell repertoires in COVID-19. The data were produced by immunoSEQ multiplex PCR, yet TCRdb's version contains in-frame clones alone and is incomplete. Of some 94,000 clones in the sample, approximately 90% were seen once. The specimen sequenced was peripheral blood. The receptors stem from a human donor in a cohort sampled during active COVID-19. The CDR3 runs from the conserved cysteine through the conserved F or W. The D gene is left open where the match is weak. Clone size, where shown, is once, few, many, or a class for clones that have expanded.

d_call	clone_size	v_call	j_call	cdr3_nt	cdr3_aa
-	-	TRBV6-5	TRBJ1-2	TGTGCCAGCAGTTACGGCGGATATGGCTACACCTTC	CASSYGGYGYTF
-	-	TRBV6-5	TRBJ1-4	TGTGCCAGCAGGAACGGGGACCTGGGAGGGGAAAAACTGTTTTTT	CASRNGDLGGEKLFF
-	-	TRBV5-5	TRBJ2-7	TGTGCCAGCAGCTTCTCGGTGTCTCCAGGGGATCCCTACGAGCAGTACTTC	CASSFSVSPGDPYEQYF
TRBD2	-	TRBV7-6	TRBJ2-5	TGTGCCAGCAGCTCAGGGAGTAGGACTAGCAATCAAGAGACCCAGTACTTC	CASSSGSRTSNQETQYF
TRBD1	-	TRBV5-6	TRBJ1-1	TGTGCCAGCAGCCTTGAGGGGGCAGGGGGCTCGTACACTGAAGCTTTCTTT	CASSLEGAGGSYTEAFF
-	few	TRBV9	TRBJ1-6	TGTGCCAGCAGCGTAGACTCTGCGGCAGCGGGGTCACCCCTCCACTTT	CASSVDSAAAGSPLHF
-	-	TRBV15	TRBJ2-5	TGTGCCACCAGCAGAGATAGGGCCCAGGGCTTGGAGACCCAGTACTTC	CATSRDRAQGLETQYF
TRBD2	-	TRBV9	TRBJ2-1	TGTGCCAGCAGCGTACTAGCGGCCTACAATGAGCAGTTCTTC	CASSVLAAYNEQFF
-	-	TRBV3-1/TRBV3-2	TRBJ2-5	TGTGCCACCGCTAATGGGCAGGACCAAGAGACCCAGTACTTC	CATANGQDQETQYF
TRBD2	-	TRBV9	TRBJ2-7	TGTGCCAGCAGCGGTCGGGAGGGAGGGGGTTCCTACGAGCAGTACTTC	CASSGREGGGSYEQYF
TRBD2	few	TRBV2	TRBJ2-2	TGTGCCAGCAGCAAGACTAGCGGGTTAGGGGAGCTGTTTTTT	CASSKTSGLGELFF
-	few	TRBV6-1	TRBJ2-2	TGTGCCAGCAGTGAGATGGCAGGCGGGGAGCTGTTTTTT	CASSEMAGGELFF
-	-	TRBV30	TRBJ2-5	TGTGCCTGGCGGTTATCTGAGACCCAGTACTTC	CAWRLSETQYF
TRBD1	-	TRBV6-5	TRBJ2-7	TGTGCCAGCAGAGGGACAGGCTACGAGCAGTACTTC	CASRGTGYEQYF
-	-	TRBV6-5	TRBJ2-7	TGTGCCAGCAGGAGACAGATATTAAGCTCCTACGAGCAGTACTTC	CASRRQILSSYEQYF
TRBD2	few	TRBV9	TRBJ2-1	TGTGCCAGCAGCGTATGGGAGGGTGCGAATGAGCAGTTCTTC	CASSVWEGANEQFF
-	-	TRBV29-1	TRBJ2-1	TGCAGCGTTGACAGGGGTCAGCTCTCCTACAATGAGCAGTTCTTC	CSVDRGQLSYNEQFF
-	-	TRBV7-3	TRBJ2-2	TGTGCCAGCAGCTTAACCCGACAGGAGAACACCGGGGAGCTGTTTTTT	CASSLTRQENTGELFF
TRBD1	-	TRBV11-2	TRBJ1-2	TGTGCCAGCAGCTCGGACAGGGGGCGTGTGTCGTATGGCTACACCTTC	CASSSDRGRVSYGYTF
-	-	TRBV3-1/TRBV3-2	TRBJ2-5	TGTGCCAGCAGCCAAACTAGAGTGGAGACCCAGTACTTC	CASSQTRVETQYF
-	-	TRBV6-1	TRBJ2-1	TGTGCCAGCAGAGAAGACAGGAGTTCAGAAGAGCAGTTCTTC	CASREDRSSEEQFF
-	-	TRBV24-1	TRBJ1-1	TGTGCCACCAGACCCGGGACTGCGAACACTGAAGCTTTCTTT	CATRPGTANTEAFF
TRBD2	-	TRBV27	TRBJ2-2	TGTGCCAGCAGGGGACTAGCGGGAGGACTCGGGGAGCTGTTTTTT	CASRGLAGGLGELFF
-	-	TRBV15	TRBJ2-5	TGTGCCACCAGCATCCAGATTCAATACAGGGGAGGAGGAGAGACCCAGTACTTC	CATSIQIQYRGGGETQYF
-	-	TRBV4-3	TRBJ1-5	TGCGCCAGCAGCCAAGTCCCTCACTTGTCAGGGAATCAGCCCCAGCATTTT	CASSQVPHLSGNQPQHF
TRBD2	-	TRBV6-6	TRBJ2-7	TGTGCCAGCAGTCGTAATCGTCTAGCGGGAGCCAAAGACGAGCAGTACTTC	CASSRNRLAGAKDEQYF
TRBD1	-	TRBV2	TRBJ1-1	TGTGCCAGCATCCGGGCCCTCCAGGGGGACACTGAAGCTTTCTTT	CASIRALQGDTEAFF
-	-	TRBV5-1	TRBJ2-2	TGCGCCAGCAGCTCCGGGAGAGGGGAGCTGTTTTTT	CASSSGRGELFF
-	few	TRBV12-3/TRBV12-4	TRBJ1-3	TGTGCCAGCACCGCAGGGGGAAACACCATATATTTT	CASTAGGNTIYF
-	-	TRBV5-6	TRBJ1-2	TGTGCCAGCAGCTTTGGTGACAGCCCTTATGGCTACACCTTC	CASSFGDSPYGYTF
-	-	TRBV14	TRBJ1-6	TGTGCCAGCAGCCAAGGGGACTTCTGGGGTAATTCACCCCTCCACTTT	CASSQGDFWGNSPLHF
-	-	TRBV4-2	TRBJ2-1	TGTGCCAGCAGCGCGGCGGCTAGCGACTTCTACAATGAGCAGTTCTTC	CASSAAASDFYNEQFF
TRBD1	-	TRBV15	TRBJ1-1	TGTGCCACCAGCCCCGGACAGGGGATAACTGAAGCTTTCTTT	CATSPGQGITEAFF
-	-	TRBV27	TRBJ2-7	TGTGCCAGCAGTTTATCACTAGCCGCCTACGAGCAGTACTTC	CASSLSLAAYEQYF
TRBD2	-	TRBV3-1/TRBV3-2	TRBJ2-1	TGTGCCAGCAGCCAAGATTTAAGGCGGGGGGCTCTGTACAATGAGCAGTTCTTC	CASSQDLRRGALYNEQFF
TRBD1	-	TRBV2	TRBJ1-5	TGTGCCAGCAGTGCTGGGACAGGGGTTCAGCCCCAGCATTTT	CASSAGTGVQPQHF
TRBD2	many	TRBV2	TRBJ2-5	TGTGCCAGCCGGACTAGCGGAGAGACCCAGTACTTC	CASRTSGETQYF
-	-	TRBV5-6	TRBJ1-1	TGTGCCAGCAGCCAGATAGACAGTTTTTCTGGCACTGAAGCTTTCTTT	CASSQIDSFSGTEAFF
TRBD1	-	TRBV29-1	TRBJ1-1	TGCAGCGTTTCGGGCCCCAGGGGGTCCTTCTACACTGAAGCTTTCTTT	CSVSGPRGSFYTEAFF
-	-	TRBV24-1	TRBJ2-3	TGTGCCACCAGTGACCCTACTCGTGGAGATACGCAGTATTTT	CATSDPTRGDTQYF
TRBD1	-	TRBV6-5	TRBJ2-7	TGTGCCACCTTCAGGAGGGACAGGGGTAACGAGCAGTACTTC	CATFRRDRGNEQYF
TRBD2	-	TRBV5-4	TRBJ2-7	TGTGCCAGCAGCTTTAGTCCCGGAACTAGCGGGAGGACCTCCTACGAGCAGTACTTC	CASSFSPGTSGRTSYEQYF
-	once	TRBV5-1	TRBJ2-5	TGCGCCAGCTGGGACACCGCGGGGGCAGAGACCCAGTACTTC	CASWDTAGAETQYF